This TCR beta chain was identified in a study of vaccination effects on CD4 cells after COVID-19. A word on this clone: Its specificity is unknown.

CD4+ T cells were isolated after around ten days of culture. Participants each got two BNT162b2 or mRNA-1273 vaccine doses. The repertoire was sequenced with immunoSEQ multiplex PCR; TCRdb's copy has only in-frame clones and lacks some. The profile shows 50,000 to 60,000 clones, less than 80% of them singletons. V shed 6 bases and J 6 bases; nucleotides not matched to a gene: 5. Germline loops: CDR1 SNHLY, CDR2 FYNNEI. The CDR3 sequence is 15 residues long. The source is a human donor who received a COVID-19 vaccine. The J gene is TRBJ2-1, the V gene TRBV2; 13 bases fit TRBD2. The sample in question was CD4+ T cells from PBMCs cultured without peptide, obtained after COVID-19 vaccination. CDR3 nucleotides: TGTGCCAGCAGACAAAGGACTAGCGGGAGCAATGAGCAGTTCTTC. This translates into CASRQRTSGSNEQFF. The full variable domain, with the rest looked up from reference TRBV2 and TRBJ2-1, is EPEVTQTPSHQVTQMGQEVILRCVPISNHLYFYWYRQILGQKVEFLVSFYNNEISEKSEIFDDQFSVERPDGSNFTLKIRSTKLEDSAMYFCASRQRTSGSNEQFFGPGTRLTVL.